The rows below give T cell receptor beta chains drawn from one sample of a study of T cell repertoires in cytomegalovirus infection. TCRdb reanalysed the reads using MiXCR and keeps one entry per CDR3 protein. Among about 230,000 distinct CDR3 sequences, under 8.5% were seen once, and the ten largest hold around 6.5%. Source material: PBMCs. These receptors all come from a human donor in good health (CMV status not recorded). Some clones in this sample may be carry-over from other donors' samples. Both conserved end residues are part of each CDR3. A D gene is named only where the DNA matches it firmly. Expanded clones are given a class, and other clones once, few, many or no size at all.

V: TRBV29-1; D: NA; J: TRBJ2-1; size: few; CDR3: CSADQEEGSYNEQFF; DNA: TGCAGCGCGGACCAAGAGGAGGGGTCCTACAATGAGCAGTTCTTC
V: TRBV5-1; D: NA; J: TRBJ2-2; size: NA; CDR3: CASSSPTGLANTGELFF; DNA: TGCGCCAGCAGCTCACCGACGGGTCTCGCGAACACCGGGGAGCTGTTTTTT
V: TRBV6-8; D: TRBD1; J: TRBJ2-1; size: few; CDR3: CASSYSTGQGVWGRNEQFF; DNA: TGTGCCAGCAGTTACTCGACGGGACAGGGGGTATGGGGGCGAAATGAGCAGTTCTTC
V: TRBV20-1; D: NA; J: TRBJ1-5; size: NA; CDR3: CSAQSGTNWGNQPQHF; DNA: TGCAGTGCTCAAAGCGGGACCAACTGGGGCAATCAGCCCCAGCATTTT
V: TRBV19; D: TRBD1; J: TRBJ2-1; size: many; CDR3: CASSMGQNRDEQFF; DNA: TGTGCCAGTAGTATGGGACAGAACCGGGATGAGCAGTTCTTC
V: TRBV24-1; D: TRBD1; J: TRBJ1-1; size: many; CDR3: CATSGGRDSEGTEAFF; DNA: TGTGCCACCAGTGGGGGACGGGACAGTGAGGGGACTGAAGCTTTCTTT
V: TRBV12-3/TRBV12-4; D: TRBD1; J: TRBJ2-1; size: many; CDR3: CASSSEQGENNEQFF; DNA: TGTGCCAGCAGTTCCGAACAGGGGGAAAACAATGAGCAGTTCTTC
V: TRBV2; D: NA; J: TRBJ2-7; size: many; CDR3: CASSEALLEQYF; DNA: TGTGCCAGCAGTGAAGCGCTTCTGGAGCAGTACTTC
V: TRBV7-2; D: NA; J: TRBJ2-3; size: many; CDR3: CASSLVGLSTDTQYF; DNA: TGTGCCAGCAGCTTAGTGGGTCTAAGCACAGATACGCAGTATTTT
V: TRBV28; D: TRBD1; J: TRBJ2-1; size: many; CDR3: CASRTGYVHNEQFF; DNA: TGTGCCAGCAGGACAGGGTACGTGCACAATGAGCAGTTCTTC
V: TRBV28; D: TRBD2; J: TRBJ2-3; size: many; CDR3: CASSLSSGGASADTQYF; DNA: TGTGCCAGCAGTTTATCAAGCGGGGGGGCCAGCGCAGATACGCAGTATTTT
V: TRBV29-1; D: NA; J: TRBJ2-7; size: many; CDR3: CSVVRTGSSYEQYF; DNA: TGCAGCGTCGTCCGGACTGGGAGCTCCTACGAGCAGTACTTC
V: TRBV7-2; D: NA; J: TRBJ1-6; size: many; CDR3: CASSLAAGSPLHF; DNA: TGTGCCAGCAGCTTAGCGGCGGGTTCACCCCTCCACTTT
V: TRBV7-6; D: TRBD1; J: TRBJ1-2; size: many; CDR3: CASSLGQDNGYTF; DNA: TGTGCCAGCAGTCTTGGACAGGATAACGGCTACACCTTC
V: TRBV2; D: NA; J: TRBJ1-1; size: few; CDR3: CASSENSPEAFF; DNA: TGTGCCAGCAGTGAAAATAGCCCTGAAGCTTTCTTT
V: TRBV7-2; D: TRBD1; J: TRBJ1-5; size: many; CDR3: CASSHDRDQPQHF; DNA: TGTGCCAGCAGCCACGACAGGGACCAGCCCCAGCATTTT
V: TRBV7-2; D: TRBD1; J: TRBJ2-7; size: many; CDR3: CASSLRDRLNEQYF; DNA: TGTGCCAGCAGCCTCCGGGACAGGTTGAACGAGCAGTACTTC
V: TRBV14; D: NA; J: TRBJ1-5; size: many; CDR3: CASSFHSINQPQHF; DNA: TGTGCCAGCAGCTTTCACAGCATTAATCAGCCCCAGCATTTT
V: TRBV4-3; D: TRBD1; J: TRBJ1-1; size: many; CDR3: CASSLSTGWPEAFF; DNA: TGCGCCAGCAGCCTATCGACAGGGTGGCCTGAAGCTTTCTTT
V: TRBV20-1; D: TRBD1; J: TRBJ1-1; size: many; CDR3: CSAQDREGTALGAFF; DNA: TGCAGTGCGCAGGACAGGGAGGGGACGGCGCTGGGAGCTTTCTTT
V: TRBV7-2; D: NA; J: TRBJ1-2; size: many; CDR3: CASSPGGGGINYGYTF; DNA: TGTGCCAGCAGCCCGGGGGGCGGGGGGATAAACTATGGCTACACCTTC
V: TRBV19; D: TRBD1; J: TRBJ1-5; size: NA; CDR3: CASTIGQGGPGRVPQHF; DNA: TGTGCCAGTACTATCGGACAGGGGGGTCCCGGTCGAGTGCCCCAGCATTTT
V: TRBV29-1; D: TRBD1; J: TRBJ2-5; size: many; CDR3: CSVATDREDKTQYF; DNA: TGCAGCGTTGCTACGGACAGGGAGGACAAGACCCAGTACTTC
V: TRBV7-2; D: NA; J: TRBJ2-2; size: many; CDR3: CASSLLNTGELFF; DNA: TGTGCCAGCAGCCTATTGAACACCGGGGAGCTGTTTTTT
V: TRBV6-2/TRBV6-3; D: NA; J: TRBJ1-1; size: few; CDR3: CASSLDRDTVNTEAFF; DNA: TGTGCCAGCAGTTTGGACCGGGACACAGTAAATACTGAAGCTTTCTTT
V: TRBV2; D: NA; J: TRBJ2-6; size: many; CDR3: CASSDVGPSGANVLTF; DNA: TGTGCCAGCAGTGACGTCGGCCCCTCTGGGGCCAACGTCCTGACTTTC
V: TRBV2; D: TRBD1; J: TRBJ1-2; size: many; CDR3: CASIQTGTGGRYGYTF; DNA: TGTGCCAGCATCCAAACCGGGACAGGGGGGAGATATGGCTACACCTTC
V: TRBV12-3/TRBV12-4; D: TRBD1; J: TRBJ1-5; size: NA; CDR3: CASRLTGVGQPQHF; DNA: TGTGCCAGCAGGTTGACAGGGGTTGGGCAGCCCCAGCATTTT
V: TRBV6-2/TRBV6-3; D: TRBD2; J: TRBJ2-1; size: few; CDR3: CASKLAGDEQFF; DNA: TGTGCCAGCAAACTAGCGGGGGATGAGCAGTTCTTC
V: TRBV5-1; D: NA; J: TRBJ2-7; size: many; CDR3: CASSLEQGAYEQYF; DNA: TGCGCCAGCAGCTTGGAACAAGGTGCCTACGAGCAGTACTTC
V: TRBV30; D: NA; J: TRBJ2-6; size: many; CDR3: CAWSVAGANVLTF; DNA: TGTGCCTGGAGTGTAGCTGGGGCCAACGTCCTGACTTTC
V: TRBV7-2; D: NA; J: TRBJ1-5; size: many; CDR3: CASSPGPYNQPQHF; DNA: TGTGCCAGCAGCCCCGGACCCTACAATCAGCCCCAGCATTTT
V: TRBV7-8; D: NA; J: TRBJ1-2; size: many; CDR3: CASSFNRALYGYTF; DNA: TGTGCCAGCAGCTTCAACAGGGCCCTCTATGGCTACACCTTC
V: TRBV29-1; D: NA; J: TRBJ2-7; size: many; CDR3: CSVRGGRYEQYF; DNA: TGCAGCGTTCGAGGGGGGAGGTACGAGCAGTACTTC
V: TRBV6-2/TRBV6-3; D: NA; J: TRBJ2-1; size: many; CDR3: CATANHDEQFF; DNA: TGTGCCACTGCGAACCACGATGAGCAGTTCTTC
V: TRBV20-1; D: NA; J: TRBJ2-7; size: many; CDR3: CSASRRHIKVYEQYF; DNA: TGCAGTGCTAGTAGGCGCCACATCAAAGTTTACGAGCAGTACTTC
V: TRBV12-3/TRBV12-4; D: NA; J: TRBJ2-7; size: many; CDR3: CASSPTAGHEQYF; DNA: TGTGCCAGCAGCCCAACCGCCGGACACGAGCAGTACTTC
V: TRBV7-2; D: TRBD2; J: TRBJ2-5; size: many; CDR3: CASSHPLAGAGETQYF; DNA: TGTGCCAGCAGCCACCCTTTAGCGGGGGCGGGGGAGACCCAGTACTTC
V: TRBV19; D: TRBD2; J: TRBJ2-3; size: NA; CDR3: CASSPRTSGEGDTQYF; DNA: TGTGCCAGTAGTCCTAGGACTAGCGGAGAAGGTGATACGCAGTATTTT
V: TRBV11-2; D: TRBD1; J: TRBJ1-1; size: many; CDR3: CASRQTRDRGGVNTEAFF; DNA: TGTGCCAGCAGACAGACCCGGGACAGGGGAGGGGTGAACACTGAAGCTTTCTTT
V: TRBV9; D: NA; J: TRBJ2-1; size: many; CDR3: CASSATFDSYNEQFF; DNA: TGTGCCAGCAGCGCCACCTTCGACAGTTACAATGAGCAGTTCTTC
V: TRBV29-1; D: TRBD1; J: TRBJ2-1; size: few; CDR3: CSAITGGAYNEQFF; DNA: TGCAGCGCTATAACAGGGGGCGCCTACAATGAGCAGTTCTTC
V: TRBV18; D: TRBD1; J: TRBJ1-5; size: many; CDR3: CASSPLGQGGNQPQHF; DNA: TGTGCCAGCTCACCCCTCGGACAGGGAGGCAATCAGCCCCAGCATTTT
V: TRBV7-6; D: NA; J: TRBJ2-3; size: NA; CDR3: CASSLAGPISGDTQYF; DNA: TGTGCCAGCAGCTTAGCGGGACCTATATCCGGGGATACGCAGTATTTT
V: TRBV11-2; D: TRBD2; J: TRBJ2-5; size: NA; CDR3: CASSISGAYQETQYF; DNA: TGTGCCAGCAGCATTAGCGGGGCGTACCAAGAGACCCAGTACTTC
V: TRBV3-1; D: NA; J: TRBJ1-1; size: few; CDR3: CASSPMGGNTEAFF; DNA: TGTGCCAGCAGTCCTATGGGGGGGAACACTGAAGCTTTCTTT
V: TRBV7-9; D: NA; J: TRBJ2-7; size: many; CDR3: CASSLDGYSYEQYF; DNA: TGTGCCAGCAGCTTAGACGGTTATAGCTACGAGCAGTACTTC
V: TRBV28; D: TRBD1; J: TRBJ2-2; size: many; CDR3: CASSLEVFGTARTGELFF; DNA: TGTGCCAGCAGTTTAGAAGTCTTTGGGACAGCGAGGACCGGGGAGCTGTTTTTT
V: TRBV4-1; D: NA; J: TRBJ1-5; size: many; CDR3: CASSQAPLMEGNQPQHF; DNA: TGCGCCAGCAGCCAAGCTCCCCTGATGGAGGGCAATCAGCCCCAGCATTTT
V: TRBV2; D: NA; J: TRBJ2-7; size: many; CDR3: CASSRSGEQYF; DNA: TGTGCCAGCAGTCGGTCCGGGGAGCAGTACTTC